The 3 T cell receptor beta chains reported below all come from one sample, sequenced in a study of beta chain features in type 1 diabetes. cDNA synthesis used the whole RNA isolate, giving expressed TCRB sequences. The assay was immunoSEQ multiplex PCR, and TCRdb's table has in-frame clones only and misses some. The table has roughly 240,000 clones, roughly 15% seen once. Material for sequencing was naive CD4+ T cells from blood. These receptors all stem from a woman between 35 and 50 years old in good health.

The sample holds a few counts of this clone. In DNA form, the CDR3 reads TGTGCCAGCAGCCTAAAAGTGGGCTACTACGAGCAGTACTTC. Protein product: CASSLKVGYYEQYF. The rearrangement links TRBV14 to TRBJ2-7; the D is unclear. Per the germline V gene, CDR1 is SGHDN and CDR2 is FVKESK. Deletions cut 4 bases from V and 3 bases from J, with 13 bases between. This CDR3 region has 14 residues.

A note on this clone: Other DNA sequences in the sample encode the same CDR3. V gene TRBV5-1 combines with J gene TRBJ2-5; the match to TRBD1 covers 7 bases. The trim removed 2 bases at V and 4 bases at J, leaving 2 bases unmatched. The CDR3 contains 13 residues. Germline assignment: CDR1 SGHRS and CDR2 YFSETQ. The CDR3 loop reads CASSLQGRETQYF. The CDR3 DNA reads as TGCGCCAGCAGCTTACAGGGGCGAGAGACCCAGTACTTC.

This clone turned up a few times. The gene calls are TRBV5-1 and TRBJ2-5; a possible D gene is TRBD1 (5 bases). V gave up 3 bases and J gave up 5 bases, with 11 bases separating them. The CDR3 extends over 13 amino acids. CDR1 and CDR2 from the germline V gene are SGHRS and YFSETQ. This CDR3 is CASSSPPGETQYF. The CDR3 DNA sequence: TGCGCCAGCAGCTCGCCCCCAGGGGAGACCCAGTACTTC. Supplemented by reference TRBV5-1 and TRBJ2-5, the full variable domain reads KAGVTQTPRYLIKTRGQQVTLSCSPISGHRSVSWYQQTPGQGLQFLFEYFSETQRNKGNFPGRFSGRQFSNSRSEMNVSTLELGDSALYLCASSSPPGETQYFGPGTRLLVL.